A single sample is the source of the 4 T cell receptor beta chains below, sequenced in a study of blood T cells in healthy people across ages. The authors ran a second PCR of about 6 to 11 cycles using a sample-barcoded 5' primer and a J-beta primer mix. MiXCR was run by TCRdb on the 5' RACE reads, yielding one entry per CDR3 protein. The table includes 1.5 million to 2 million distinct CDR3 sequences, roughly 32% detected once. Material for sequencing was blood. These TCRs come from a woman aged 25 to 39 in good health.

The chain has TRBV4-1 and TRBJ2-5, with 11 bases lining up with TRBD2. There are 19 residues in the CDR3. V was pared by 1 base and J by 5 bases, with 15 bases of the junction left unmatched. Germline V gene sequence: CDR1 MGHRA, CDR2 YSYEKL. CDR3 sequence (DNA): TGCGCCAGCAGCCAAGTAGCGTCATCTAGCGGGGGGCCGGGGGAGACCCAGTACTTC. Protein sequence: CASSQVASSSGGPGETQYF.

This clonotype has a handful of counts. The chain carries TRBV7-2 and TRBJ2-1; D is tentatively TRBD1 or TRBD2 (5 bases each). Germline-derived CDR1 and CDR2 are SGHTA and FQGNSA. The CDR3 extends over 14 amino acids. V was pared by 6 bases and J by 9 bases, with 18 bases between. The CDR3: CASSYSGTYGEQFF. The CDR3 coding sequence is TGTGCCAGCAGTTATTCCGGGACCTACGGTGAGCAGTTCTTC.

The rearrangement joins TRBV11-2 to TRBJ2-1, with D possibly being TRBD1 (7 bases). The CDR3 length is 19 residues. Germline loops: CDR1 SGHAT, CDR2 FQNNGV. V was pared by 1 base and J by 9 bases, with 28 bases between. CDR3 region: CASSLVPLGPEGARSEQFF. CDR3 in DNA: TGTGCCAGCAGCTTAGTACCTCTAGGACCGGAGGGGGCCCGATCTGAGCAGTTCTTC.

The J gene is TRBJ2-1, the V gene TRBV7-7; D is uncertain. This CDR3 has 13 amino acids. Germline values: CDR1 SSHAT, CDR2 FNYEAQ (reference sequence). Trimming removed 0 bases from V and 9 bases from J, with 9 bases in between. The CDR3 DNA is TGTGCCAGCAGCTTAGCAAGTGAGAGTGAGCAGTTCTTC. The encoded protein is CASSLASESEQFF.